The source of this T cell receptor beta chain is a study of blood T cell repertoires in COVID-19. The V gene's germline CDR1 is LNHDA and CDR2 SQIVND (reference sequence). Trimming cost V 3 bases and J 7 bases; bases outside gene matches: 7. The CDR3 runs to 15 residues. The repertoire was sequenced with immunoSEQ multiplex PCR; TCRdb's copy has only in-frame clones and lacks some. The table lists about 170,000 clones, around four fifths of them singletons. The sequencing sample was made of PBMCs or T cells enriched from blood (not recorded which). The V and J genes are TRBV19 and TRBJ1-2; 11 bases match TRBD1. The source is a woman between 45 and 65 years old who had recovered from COVID-19. The CDR3 region is CASSMDRGPRRGYTF. CDR3 nucleotide sequence: TGTGCCAGTAGTATGGACAGGGGGCCGAGGCGTGGCTACACCTTC.